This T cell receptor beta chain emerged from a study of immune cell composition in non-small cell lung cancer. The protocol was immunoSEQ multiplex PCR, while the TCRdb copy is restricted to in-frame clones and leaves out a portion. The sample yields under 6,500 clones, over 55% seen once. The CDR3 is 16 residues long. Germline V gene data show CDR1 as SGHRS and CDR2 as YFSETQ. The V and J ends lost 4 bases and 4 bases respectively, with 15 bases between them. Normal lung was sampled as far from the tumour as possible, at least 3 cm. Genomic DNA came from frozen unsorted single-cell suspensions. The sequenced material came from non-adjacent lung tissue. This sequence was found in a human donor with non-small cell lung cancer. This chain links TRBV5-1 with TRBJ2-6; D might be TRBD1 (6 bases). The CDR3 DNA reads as TGCGCCAGCAGCGGGAGAAACAGGGCCGGGGCCAACGTCCTGACTTTC. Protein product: CASSGRNRAGANVLTF.